A single sample is the source of the 13 T cell receptor beta chains below, sequenced in a study of regulatory dendritic cells for organ transplantation. This table comes from immunoSEQ multiplex PCR, and its TCRdb copy is limited to in-frame clones, with some not included. This table has under 45,000 clones, roughly 91% appearing once. The sample consisted of naive CD4+ T cells from blood. The subset here: CD45RA+ naive T cells. Receptor source: a human donor in good health.

The table lists this clone with a few counts. The chain combines TRBV5-4 with TRBJ1-4; D unclear. The V end lost 4 bases, the J end lost 0 bases, and 7 bases lay between the germline ends. The CDR3 has 14 amino acids. Per germline, CDR1 SGHNT and CDR2 YYREEE (reference sequence). The CDR3 region has the DNA TGTGCCAGCAGCCCCGGGCCAACTAATGAAAAACTGTTTTTT. It specifies CASSPGPTNEKLFF. Combining the CDR3 with reference TRBV5-4 and TRBJ1-4 gives the whole variable domain ETGVTQSPTHLIKTRGQQVTLRCSSQSGHNTVSWYQQALGQGPQFIFQYYREEENGRGNFPPRFSGLQFPNYSSELNVNALELDDSALYLCASSPGPTNEKLFFGSGTQLSVL.

As DNA, the CDR3 is TGTGCCAGCAAGATCTGGCGGGAGTATGGAGAGACCCAGTACTTC. Translation gives CASKIWREYGETQYF. The genes are TRBV2 and TRBJ2-5; 7 bases agree with TRBD2. This CDR3 contains 15 residues. Germline V gene lookup returns CDR1 SNHLY and CDR2 FYNNEI. J lost 4 bases, V lost 7 bases, and 12 bases had no gene match.

The chain combines TRBV30 with TRBJ1-4; 11 bases match TRBD1. After removal of 4 bases from V and 8 bases from J, the junction contained 6 bases not matched to a gene. CDR3 length: 14 amino acids. Looked up from germline, CDR1 is GTSNPN and CDR2 is SVGIG (reference sequence). CDR3 nucleotides: TGTGCCTGGACTCGGACAGGGGGCCAAGAAAAACTGTTTTTT. Translated: CAWTRTGGQEKLFF. The whole variable domain, remainder taken from reference TRBV30 and TRBJ1-4, is SQTIHQWPATLVQPVGSPLSLECTVEGTSNPNLYWYRQAAGRGLQLLFYSVGIGQISSEVPQNLSASRPQDRQFILSSKKLLLSDSGFYLCAWTRTGGQEKLFFGSGTQLSVL.

The chain is built from TRBV4-3 and TRBJ1-5; the D is unclear. The germline CDR1 and CDR2 sequences are LGHNA and YSLEER. This CDR3 has 15 amino acids. The germline V and J ends were trimmed by 3 bases and 2 bases, with 11 bases remaining between them. The CDR3 is CASSHYNSRNQPQHF. CDR3 DNA: TGCGCCAGCAGCCATTACAACAGCCGCAATCAGCCCCAGCATTTT.

This clone was seen just once. The chain combines TRBV6-1 with TRBJ2-5; D is unclear. Germline lookup yields CDR1 MNHNS and CDR2 SASEGT. The V and J ends lost 1 base and 5 bases respectively, with 11 bases between them. The CDR3 runs 14 residues. The CDR3 DNA follows: TGTGCCAGCAGTGAAGGGCTAGTGTGGGAGACCCAGTACTTC. This codes for CASSEGLVWETQYF.

The count of this clone is one. The chain has TRBV29-1 and TRBJ2-5; D remains ambiguous. The CDR3 totals 11 residues. Germline assignment: CDR1 SQVTM and CDR2 ANQGSEA. Trimming took 4 bases from V and 5 from J, leaving 8 bases between them. The CDR3 here is CSVGMGETQYF. The CDR3 DNA is TGCAGCGTTGGGATGGGGGAGACCCAGTACTTC. Combining the CDR3 with reference TRBV29-1 and TRBJ2-5 gives the whole variable domain SAVISQKPSRDICQRGTSLTIQCQVDSQVTMMFWYRQQPGQSLTLIATANQGSEATYESGFVIDKFPISRPNLTFSTLTVSNMSPEDSSIYLCSVGMGETQYFGPGTRLLVL.

The CDR3 is CAWSVRRKTRESSYEQYF. CDR3 nucleotides: TGTGCCTGGAGTGTACGTCGAAAGACGCGGGAGAGTTCCTACGAGCAGTACTTC. The V call is TRBV30, the J call TRBJ2-7; 7 bases match TRBD2. Germline CDR1 is GTSNPN and CDR2 is SVGIG (reference sequence). The V gene end was trimmed by 0 bases and the J gene end by 1 base; junction bases not matched to a gene: 15. The CDR3 sequence is 18 residues long.

The chain recombines TRBV29-1 with TRBJ1-2; no firm D call. Between the trimmed V and J ends, which lost 4 bases and 7 bases, there was a span of 13 bases. Germline CDR1 is SQVTM and CDR2 is ANQGSEA. This CDR3 spans 12 amino acids. The CDR3 DNA is TGCAGCGTTGGAGACGCGGGGATTGGCTACACCTTC. Its translation: CSVGDAGIGYTF.

The chain uses TRBV30 and TRBJ2-2; D might be TRBD2 (5 bases). Germline-derived CDR1 and CDR2 are GTSNPN and SVGIG (reference sequence). The ends were cut back, 0 bases at V and 5 bases at J, with 19 bases in the middle. The CDR3 is 17 residues long. This CDR3 is CAWSVIRSSKGTGELFF. The CDR3 nucleotides are TGTGCCTGGAGTGTAATCCGGTCTAGCAAAGGGACCGGGGAGCTGTTTTTT.

The V and J genes are TRBV9 and TRBJ2-3, with TRBD2 matching 9 bases. Germline CDR1 SGDLS, CDR2 YYNGEE. Trimming removed 7 bases from V and 0 bases from J; junction bases left unmatched: 6. This CDR3 contains 15 residues. DNA for the CDR3: TGTGCCAGCTCACGACTAGCGGCTAGCACAGATACGCAGTATTTT. Protein: CASSRLAASTDTQYF.

The rearrangement uses TRBV11-1 and TRBJ2-5; D uncertain. This CDR3 region has 14 residues. Germline V gives CDR1 SGHAT, CDR2 FQDESV (reference sequence). Trimming took off 2 bases at V and 7 bases at J, with 14 bases between the two ends. The CDR3 region has the DNA TGTGCCAGCAGCTTATTATGGGTGCCGGGGACCCAGTACTTC. This translates into CASSLLWVPGTQYF.

J is TRBJ2-2 and V is TRBV30, with TRBD1 identical over 7 bases. The V gene's germline CDR1 is GTSNPN and CDR2 SVGIG (reference sequence). This CDR3 has 16 amino acids. The trim removed 1 base at V and 4 bases at J, leaving 9 bases unmatched. The CDR3 is CAWSAARTGPTGELFF. The DNA of the CDR3 is TGTGCCTGGAGTGCGGCGAGGACAGGACCCACCGGGGAGCTGTTTTTT.

The chain is built from TRBV28 and TRBJ1-1; possible D gene TRBD1, 6 bases. The ends were cut back, 5 bases at V and 5 bases at J, with 21 bases in the middle. The CDR3 is 16 residues long. The germline V gene encodes CDR1 MDHEN and CDR2 SYDVKM. The CDR3 region is CASSGFDSTGPTEAFF. CDR3 coding DNA: TGTGCCAGCAGTGGCTTTGATTCGACAGGACCAACTGAAGCTTTCTTT.